What follows are 19 T cell receptor beta chains derived from one specimen sequenced in a study of cytomegalovirus exposure and HLA in healthy donors. PCR was performed using 60 Vbeta and 13 Jbeta primers. Sequenced by immunoSEQ multiplex PCR; TCRdb stores in-frame clones only, minus some. In the table there are roughly 140,000 clones, about four fifths of which are singletons. Sequenced input: PBMCs. All receptors come from a male donor in good health and CMV-seronegative.

This rearrangement joins TRBV27 to TRBJ2-2; 13 bases align to TRBD2. This CDR3 has 14 residues. The V gene's germline CDR1 is MNHEY and CDR2 SMNVEV (reference sequence). For the CDR3, the DNA is TGTGCAGCCGGACTAGCGGGAGCCCCCGGGGAGCTGTTTTTT. Translation gives CAAGLAGAPGELFF.

This chain uses TRBV19 with TRBJ2-1; the D gene is possibly TRBD2 (6 bases). CDR3 length equals 13 residues. The V and J ends lost 6 bases and 0 bases respectively, with 6 bases between them. The germline V gene has CDR1 LNHDA and CDR2 SQIVND (reference sequence). CDR3 DNA: TGTGCCAGTAGCGGGAGCTCCTACAATGAGCAGTTCTTC. Translating gives CASSGSSYNEQFF.

The chain employs TRBV18 and TRBJ2-7, with 8 bases lining up with TRBD1. V shed 6 bases and J 1 base; nucleotides not matched to a gene: 11. This CDR3 is built from 16 residues. CDR1 is KGHSH, CDR2 LQKENI, per germline. CDR3 coding DNA: TGTGCCAGCTCCCGGTTGGATGGGACAGGTTCCTACGAGCAGTACTTC. Its translation is CASSRLDGTGSYEQYF.

As to this clone: Mismatch with germline at one junction end may stem from a read error. The rearrangement links TRBV7-9 to TRBJ1-2; D gene unclear. This CDR3 has 12 residues. Germline CDR1 and CDR2: SEHNR and FQNEAQ (reference sequence). CDR3 region: CSSSSENRGYTF. The CDR3 DNA reads TGTTCCAGCAGCTCCGAGAACCGGGGCTACACCTTC.

V is TRBV18 and J is TRBJ2-5; maybe TRBD1 (5 bases). The germline V and J ends were trimmed by 3 bases and 5 bases, with 10 bases remaining between them. CDR3 length: 13 residues. Germline-derived CDR1 and CDR2 are KGHSH and LQKENI. The CDR3 region is CASSPYPGETQYF. The DNA of the CDR3 is TGTGCCAGCTCACCTTACCCAGGGGAGACCCAGTACTTC.

The genes are TRBV7-2 and TRBJ1-2; D unclear. V was trimmed by 4 bases and J by 6 bases, leaving 9 bases between them. The CDR3 runs 12 residues. CDR1 and CDR2 from the germline V gene are SGHTA and FQGNSA. CDR3 nucleotides: TGTGCCAGCAGCTGGAGCGGAAATGGCTACACCTTC. Translated: CASSWSGNGYTF. Full variable domain (outside the CDR3, taken from reference TRBV7-2 and TRBJ1-2): GAGVSQSPSNKVTEKGKDVELRCDPISGHTALYWYRQSLGQGLEFLIYFQGNSAPDKSGLPSDRFSAERTGGSVSTLTIQRTQQEDSAVYLCASSWSGNGYTFGSGTRLTVV.

This CDR3 is CSVEVRRGAGEQYF. For the CDR3, the DNA is TGCAGCGTTGAAGTGCGGCGGGGGGCCGGGGAGCAGTACTTC. V and J are TRBV29-1 and TRBJ2-7; TRBD2 matches at 8 bases. V gave up 1 base and J gave up 7 bases; unmatched junction bases: 9. The germline V gene encodes CDR1 SQVTM and CDR2 ANQGSEA. CDR3 length: 14 residues.

The rearrangement links TRBV7-3 to TRBJ1-1; no firm D call. The germline V gene has CDR1 SGHTA and CDR2 FQGTGA. The CDR3 is 14 residues long. With 1 base removed from V and 5 bases from J, the gap between germline ends came to 11 bases. CDR3 residues: CASSLSPRWTEAFF. CDR3 bases: TGTGCCAGCAGCTTAAGCCCCAGATGGACTGAAGCTTTCTTT.

V and J are TRBV5-4 and TRBJ2-3; 12 bases are a match to TRBD2. Germline V gene sequence: CDR1 SGHNT, CDR2 YYREEE (reference sequence). V was pared by 5 bases and J by 6 bases, with 7 bases of the junction left unmatched. The CDR3 is made up of 15 amino acids. The CDR3 sequence: CASSLGTSGWDTQYF. The DNA of the CDR3 is TGTGCCAGCAGTCTTGGGACTAGCGGGTGGGATACGCAGTATTTT.

The chain uses TRBV9 and TRBJ2-2, with 7 bases aligning to TRBD2. Germline CDR1 reads SGDLS; CDR2 reads YYNGEE. The ends lost 3 bases at V and 1 base at J; junction bases unmatched: 9. The CDR3 has 17 amino acids. CDR3 in amino acids: CASSAPLRERNTGELFF. The CDR3 DNA is TGTGCCAGCAGCGCCCCGTTGCGGGAGAGGAACACCGGGGAGCTGTTTTTT.

The J gene is TRBJ1-5, the V gene TRBV7-6; D unclear. The germline CDR1 and CDR2 sequences are SGHVS and FNYEAQ. CDR3 length: 16 residues. V lost 5 bases and J lost 1, with 15 bases in between. The CDR3, as DNA: TGTGCCAGCAGCGGAGGGTCACTCATGAGCAATCAGCCCCAGCATTTT. Translating it yields CASSGGSLMSNQPQHF.

The gene calls are TRBV9 and TRBJ2-3, with 8 bases aligning to TRBD2. Trimming took 4 bases from V and 4 from J; bases not matched to a gene: 5. The CDR3 runs to 14 residues. Germline CDR1 SGDLS, CDR2 YYNGEE. The CDR3 loop is CASSPGGGPDTQYF. The CDR3 DNA follows: TGTGCCAGCAGCCCCGGGGGGGGGCCAGATACGCAGTATTTT.

The chain carries TRBV5-1 and TRBJ2-3, with 8 bases identical to TRBD1. The CDR3 length is 14 residues. CDR1 and CDR2 (germline): SGHRS, YFSETQ. After removal of 6 bases from V and 0 bases from J, the junction contained 3 bases not matched to a gene. CDR3 sequence (DNA): TGCGCCAGCAAGCAGGGGGCTAGCACAGATACGCAGTATTTT. This codes for CASKQGASTDTQYF.

The chain joins TRBV21-1 to TRBJ1-4; TRBD1 is the table's D call, not checked against the DNA. TRBV21-1 is marked as a pseudogene. The CDR3 totals 13 residues. The CDR3 here is CARTGSPNEKLFF. As DNA, the CDR3 is TGTGCCAGGACAGGGTCCCCTAATGAAAAACTGTTTTTT.

V is TRBV2 and J is TRBJ1-5, with a possible D match to TRBD1 (6 bases). The CDR3 has 15 residues. V lost 3 bases and J lost 6, with 15 bases in between. The germline V gene encodes CDR1 SNHLY and CDR2 FYNNEI. The CDR3, as DNA: TGTGCCAGCAGTGACACACAGGGTTCAGTTCAGCCCCAGCATTTT. This translates into CASSDTQGSVQPQHF.

J is TRBJ2-7 and V is TRBV27, with D maybe TRBD1 (6 bases). V was clipped by 4 bases and J by 3 bases, with 13 bases between them. Germline V gene lookup returns CDR1 MNHEY and CDR2 SMNVEV (reference sequence). The CDR3 is 14 amino acids. DNA for the CDR3: TGTGCCAGCAGTTCTACGGGACACCTCTACGAGCAGTACTTC. Protein: CASSSTGHLYEQYF.

The chain has TRBV6-5 and TRBJ2-7; TRBD2 aligns across 7 bases. Germline lookup yields CDR1 MNHEY and CDR2 SVGAGI. This CDR3 contains 13 residues. V lost 6 bases to trimming and J lost 0 bases; unmatched junction nucleotides: 2. The CDR3 nucleotides are TGTGCCAGCAGCCGGGGGGACTCCTACGAGCAGTACTTC. It encodes CASSRGDSYEQYF.

The gene calls are TRBV6-4 and TRBJ1-1; 10 nucleotides line up with TRBD1. Germline V CDR1 and CDR2: MRHNA, SNTAGT. The CDR3 is 20 amino acids. With V trimmed by 3 bases and J by 4 bases, 20 bases remained unmatched. The CDR3, as DNA: TGTGCCAGCAGTGATGGGACAGGGGACCCTTTGTTACATCCCGGCACTGAAGCTTTCTTT. Amino acid sequence: CASSDGTGDPLLHPGTEAFF.

This clone appeared a few times. CDR3 sequence reads: CASSSGETDTQYF. The CDR3 region has the DNA TGTGCCAGCAGTTCGGGTGAAACAGATACGCAGTATTTT. The chain joins TRBV6-4 to TRBJ2-3; D unresolved. The CDR3 length is 13 residues. Trimming took off 5 bases at V and 3 bases at J, with 9 bases between the two ends. CDR1 and CDR2 from the germline V gene are MRHNA and SNTAGT.